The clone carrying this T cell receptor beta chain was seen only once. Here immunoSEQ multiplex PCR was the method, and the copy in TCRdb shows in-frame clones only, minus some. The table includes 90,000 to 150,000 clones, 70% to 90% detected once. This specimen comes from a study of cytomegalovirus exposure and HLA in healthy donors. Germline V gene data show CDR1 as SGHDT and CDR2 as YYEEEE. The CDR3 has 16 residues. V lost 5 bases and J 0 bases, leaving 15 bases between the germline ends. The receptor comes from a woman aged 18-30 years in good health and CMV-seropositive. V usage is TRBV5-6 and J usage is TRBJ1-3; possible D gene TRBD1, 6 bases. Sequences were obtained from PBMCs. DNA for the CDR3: TGTGCCAGCAGTTGGGGGGGGCCGAGCTCTGGAAACACCATATATTTT. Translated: CASSWGGPSSGNTIYF.